The 26 T cell receptor beta chains below were found in one sample sequenced in a study of cytomegalovirus exposure and HLA in healthy donors. The PCR was carried out with 60 Vbeta primers and 13 Jbeta primers. Using immunoSEQ multiplex PCR, the repertoire was profiled, and TCRdb retains in-frame clones only, with some absent. This sample's table has about 200,000 clones. The sample taken for sequencing was PBMCs. The source of these receptors is a woman in her twenties or thirties in good health and CMV-seropositive.

The chain has TRBV30 and TRBJ2-3; D might be TRBD2 (6 bases). This CDR3 is built from 15 residues. Looked up from germline, CDR1 is GTSNPN and CDR2 is SVGIG (reference sequence). V was cut by 5 bases and J by 6 bases, with 21 bases left in between. CDR3 sequence reads: CAWCPPGGGRDTQYF. The CDR3 DNA reads TGTGCCTGGTGCCCCCCAGGAGGTGGGAGGGATACGCAGTATTTT.

The chain carries TRBV5-1 and TRBJ1-2; TRBD1 aligns across 7 bases. The trim removed 7 bases at V and 0 bases at J, leaving 12 bases unmatched. The CDR3 totals 16 residues. Germline values: CDR1 SGHRS, CDR2 YFSETQ. The CDR3, as DNA: TGCGCCAGCGGTTGGGACAGACCTACATCTAACTATGGCTACACCTTC. This encodes CASGWDRPTSNYGYTF. Variable domain in full (rest from reference TRBV5-1 and TRBJ1-2): KAGVTQTPRYLIKTRGQQVTLSCSPISGHRSVSWYQQTPGQGLQFLFEYFSETQRNKGNFPGRFSGRQFSNSRSEMNVSTLELGDSALYLCASGWDRPTSNYGYTFGSGTRLTVV.

The genes are TRBV7-2 and TRBJ2-1; tentative D call: TRBD2 (5 bases). Trimming removed 3 bases from V and 7 bases from J, with 13 bases in between. The CDR3 contains 14 residues. Looked up from germline, CDR1 is SGHTA and CDR2 is FQGNSA. CDR3 sequence reads: CASSLLVGVNEQFF. The CDR3 nucleotides read TGTGCCAGCAGCTTGTTAGTGGGAGTGAATGAGCAGTTCTTC.

This chain links TRBV19 with TRBJ1-4, with unresolved D. The ends were cut back, 3 bases at V and 8 bases at J, with 4 bases in the middle. CDR1 LNHDA and CDR2 SQIVND come from the germline V gene (reference sequence). The CDR3 has 11 amino acids. This chain's CDR3 is CASSIREKLFF. The CDR3 DNA follows: TGTGCCAGTAGTATTAGAGAAAAACTGTTTTTT.

CDR3 nucleotides: TGTGCCAGCAGTCAATCCCGTCGACAGGGAAGAGGCGCCCACACCTTC. Translating it yields CASSQSRRQGRGAHTF. The genes are TRBV27 and TRBJ1-2, with TRBD1 matching over 7 bases. The CDR3 covers 16 residues. Germline loops: CDR1 MNHEY, CDR2 SMNVEV (reference sequence). After removal of 5 bases from V and 12 bases from J, the junction contained 21 bases not matched to a gene.

The chain joins TRBV4-3 to TRBJ2-5; 13 bases are shared with TRBD2. Near its end, the DNA agrees better with TRBJ2-7, so the J call may be wrong. The CDR3 consists of 15 residues. Germline CDR1 LGHNA, CDR2 YSLEER. CDR3 in DNA: TGCGCCAGCAGCCGAGGACTAGCGGGGGCCTACGAGCAGTACTTC. Protein product: CASSRGLAGAYEQYF.

This chain uses TRBV30 with TRBJ2-2, with 11 bases that match TRBD2. The CDR3 has 16 amino acids. CDR1 GTSNPN and CDR2 SVGIG come from the germline V gene (reference sequence). Germline trimming cut 5 bases from V and 0 bases from J; bases unmatched to any gene: 5. The chain's CDR3 is CAWGGTSGANTGELFF. DNA of the CDR3: TGTGCCTGGGGCGGGACTAGCGGAGCGAACACCGGGGAGCTGTTTTTT.

The CDR3 loop reads CASSTDPGVPGANVLTF. DNA for the CDR3: TGTGCCAGCAGCACCGACCCAGGGGTCCCTGGGGCCAACGTCCTGACTTTC. V gene TRBV21-1 combines with J gene TRBJ2-6; TRBD1 is the table's D call and was not checked against the DNA. TRBV21-1 is described as a pseudogene. CDR3 length: 17 amino acids.

This chain links TRBV2 with TRBJ2-1, with 13 bases identical to TRBD2. Germline V gene data show CDR1 as SNHLY and CDR2 as FYNNEI. The trim removed 6 bases at V and 3 bases at J, leaving 5 bases unmatched. The CDR3 is made up of 16 amino acids. CDR3 nucleotides: TGTGCCAGCAGAGCTCGGACTAGCGGGGGCTACAATGAGCAGTTCTTC. This translates into CASRARTSGGYNEQFF.

V usage is TRBV27 and J usage is TRBJ2-1; TRBD2 agrees at 15 bases. V shed 3 bases, J shed 7 bases, and the junction held 7 bases outside the gene matches. The CDR3 consists of 17 residues. CDR1 is MNHEY, CDR2 SMNVEV, per germline (reference sequence). CDR3 sequence reads: CASSLFRTSGRGNEQFF. CDR3 DNA: TGTGCCAGCAGTTTGTTCCGGACTAGCGGGAGGGGTAATGAGCAGTTCTTC.

J is TRBJ1-5 and V is TRBV10-1; D might be TRBD1 (6 bases). In germline, CDR1 is WNHNN, CDR2 SYGVQD (reference sequence). Deletions cut 4 bases from V and 3 bases from J, with 7 bases between. This CDR3 is 13 amino acids long. CDR3 sequence (DNA): TGCGCCAGCAGTGGGGACATCAATCAGCCCCAGCATTTT. It codes for CASSGDINQPQHF.

The genes are TRBV20-1 and TRBJ1-4; 10 nucleotides align to TRBD1. The length of the CDR3 is 11 residues. Germline CDR1 DFQATT, CDR2 SNEGSKA (reference sequence). The CDR3 bases are TGCAAGGACAGGGGGAGAGAAAAACTGTTTTTT. It encodes CKDRGREKLFF.

J is TRBJ2-5 and V is TRBV28; 8 bases line up with TRBD1. The CDR3 spans 16 residues. V lost 1 base, J lost 7 bases, and 11 bases stayed unmatched. Germline assignment: CDR1 MDHEN and CDR2 SYDVKM. The DNA of the CDR3 is TGTGCCAGCAGTTTATACGGACAGGGCGTTCTTACGACCCAGTACTTC. Protein: CASSLYGQGVLTTQYF.

The V and J genes are TRBV29-1 and TRBJ2-1; TRBD2 agrees at 10 bases. CDR3 length: 13 residues. The germline gives CDR1 SQVTM, CDR2 ANQGSEA. The V and J ends lost 6 bases and 1 base, in that order; junction bases with no gene match: 0. This CDR3 reads CSVAGGSYNEQFF. The CDR3 nucleotides read TGCAGCGTAGCGGGAGGGTCCTACAATGAGCAGTTCTTC.

V and J are TRBV5-1 and TRBJ2-5, with TRBD2 identical over 8 bases. CDR3 length equals 14 residues. The germline V gene has CDR1 SGHRS and CDR2 YFSETQ. The J segment lost 7 bases and the V segment lost 6 bases, leaving 11 bases of the junction unmatched. CDR3 sequence (DNA): TGCGCCAGCAAGCCGACGGGGGGGCCTGGGACCCAGTACTTC. It codes for CASKPTGGPGTQYF.

The V and J genes are TRBV6-6 and TRBJ1-3; D is possibly TRBD1 (5 bases). This CDR3 spans 12 amino acids. With 4 bases removed from V and 4 bases from J, the gap between germline ends came to 5 bases. Germline CDR1 reads MNHNY; CDR2 reads SVGAGI (reference sequence). CDR3 coding DNA: TGTGCCAGCAGTTCAGGGGGAAACACCATATATTTT. It translates to CASSSGGNTIYF.

The rearrangement joins TRBV6-5 to TRBJ2-7; TRBD1 aligns across 8 bases. J was trimmed by 2 bases and V by 5 bases; bases with no gene match: 8. The CDR3 spans 15 residues. Germline CDR1 is MNHEY and CDR2 is SVGAGI. CDR3 region: CASSADRDPAYEQYF. The CDR3 DNA reads TGTGCCAGCAGTGCGGACAGGGACCCCGCCTACGAGCAGTACTTC.

The chain uses TRBV13 and TRBJ2-5, with TRBD1 as a possible D gene (7 bases). The germline gives CDR1 PRHDT, CDR2 FYEKMQ (reference sequence). The CDR3 spans 14 residues. V lost 1 base and J 5 bases, leaving 11 bases between the germline ends. The DNA of the CDR3 is TGTGCCAGCAGCTTAGCCAGGGGGGAGGAGACCCAGTACTTC. Its translation: CASSLARGEETQYF.

The chain is built from TRBV6-1 and TRBJ2-3; 9 bases line up with TRBD2. Trimming cost V 3 bases and J 3 bases; bases outside gene matches: 7. Germline V gene data show CDR1 as MNHNS and CDR2 as SASEGT. CDR3 size: 16 residues. The CDR3 DNA follows: TGTGCCAGCAGTGAGTACCCTAGCGGGGCTACAGATACGCAGTATTTT. Amino acid sequence: CASSEYPSGATDTQYF.

This rearrangement joins TRBV10-3 to TRBJ1-3; D might be TRBD1 (5 bases). V lost 2 bases and J lost 5, with 13 bases in between. This CDR3 has 15 residues. Germline values: CDR1 ENHRY, CDR2 SYGVKD. The CDR3 bases are TGTGCCATCAGTGAGGTATCTGCAGGGAGAAACACCATATATTTT. Translating it yields CAISEVSAGRNTIYF.

The V and J genes are TRBV5-4 and TRBJ1-6; 8 nucleotides match TRBD1. The V and J ends lost 4 bases and 9 bases, in that order; junction bases with no gene match: 9. The CDR3 length is 15 residues. The germline gives CDR1 SGHNT, CDR2 YYREEE (reference sequence). CDR3 sequence reads: CASSASQGGSSPLHF. The CDR3 DNA sequence: TGTGCCAGCAGCGCCTCACAGGGGGGTAGTTCACCCCTCCACTTT.

The chain has TRBV11-2 and TRBJ1-1; 7 bases fit TRBD1. Germline V gene lookup returns CDR1 SGHAT and CDR2 FQNNGV. The CDR3 length is 15 residues. J was trimmed by 0 bases and V by 6 bases; bases with no gene match: 7. The CDR3 is CASSSVTGMNTEAFF. The CDR3 DNA reads TGTGCCAGCAGTTCAGTGACAGGGATGAACACTGAAGCTTTCTTT.

The rearrangement uses TRBV5-1 and TRBJ2-7; TRBD2 matches at 13 bases. V was pared by 9 bases and J by 4 bases, with 7 bases of the junction left unmatched. The CDR3 spans 14 residues. CDR1 SGHRS and CDR2 YFSETQ come from the germline V gene. The CDR3 loop is CATRTSGSTYEQYF. The CDR3 coding sequence is TGCGCCACCAGGACTAGCGGGAGTACTTACGAGCAGTACTTC.

This chain uses TRBV11-2 with TRBJ2-1; D might be TRBD1 (5 bases). Trimming stripped 5 bases from V and 9 bases from J, with 8 bases between. Looked up from germline, CDR1 is SGHAT and CDR2 is FQNNGV. The length of the CDR3 is 11 residues. The CDR3 here is CASSLRGEQFF. The CDR3 nucleotides are TGTGCCAGCAGCCTTAGGGGTGAGCAGTTCTTC.

This rearrangement joins TRBV27 to TRBJ2-1; TRBD2 is a possible D gene (6 bases). CDR1 and CDR2 from the germline V gene are MNHEY and SMNVEV (reference sequence). Trimming removed 4 bases from V and 4 bases from J, with 14 bases in between. The CDR3 sequence is 15 residues long. CDR3 sequence reads: CASSSLALIYNEQFF. DNA of the CDR3: TGTGCCAGCAGTTCCCTAGCGTTAATTTACAATGAGCAGTTCTTC.

The rearrangement uses TRBV30 and TRBJ1-5, with D hard to call. The CDR3 runs to 13 residues. CDR1 and CDR2 (germline): GTSNPN, SVGIG (reference sequence). The V gene lost 0 bases and the J gene lost 9 bases, with 12 bases spanning the gap. The CDR3 DNA reads as TGTGCCTGGAGTGTGGCAGACATCAGGCCCCAGCATTTT. Translated: CAWSVADIRPQHF.